The 7 T cell receptor beta chains given below trace back to one sample, sequenced in a study of identical twins (dated by TCRdb to about 2016). The library was prepared using 5' RACE. The sequencer listed for this sample is Illumina HiSeq 2000. Using fastp trimming at Q25 and MiXCR clonotype assembly, TCRdb reanalyzed the public sequencing data and kept in-frame beta chains. All rows with the same CDR3 protein become a single entry with the most common DNA and genes. Across this sample there are hundreds of thousands of distinct CDR3 sequences, with roughly 20% seen only once. About an eighth of the sample goes to the ten largest clones. These data are also associated with another study on T cells expressing NK-cell markers.

Sequencing used PBMCs. The receptors originated from a woman aged 18-30 years in good health.

This clonotype was recorded at least ten times. CDR3: CASSLDLNNEQFF. The CDR3 nucleotides read TGCGCCAGCAGCTTGGACCTAAACAATGAGCAGTTCTTC. V usage is TRBV5-1 and J usage is TRBJ2-1; D unclear. This CDR3 is 13 amino acids long. V was shortened by 0 bases and J by 5 bases, with 6 bases between the two germline ends. Germline-derived CDR1 and CDR2 are SGHRS and YFSETQ.

This clonotype was observed a few times. The V call is TRBV6-2 or TRBV6-3, the J call TRBJ1-5; D not resolved. V was trimmed by 4 bases and J by 3 bases, leaving 10 bases between them. The CDR3 covers 14 residues. Per the germline V gene, CDR1 is MNHEY and CDR2 is SVGEGT. CDR3 protein: CASSSRLHNQPQHF. The CDR3 region has the DNA TGTGCCAGCAGTTCGCGGCTTCACAATCAGCCCCAGCATTTT.

The chain carries TRBV29-1 and TRBJ2-3; no reliable D call. V was pared by 8 bases and J by 5 bases, with 8 bases between. The germline V gene has CDR1 SQVTM and CDR2 ANQGSEA. This CDR3 is built from 10 residues. CDR3 loop: CSLGEDTQYF. CDR3 nucleotides: TGCAGCCTTGGGGAAGATACGCAGTATTTT.

The table lists this clonotype with a few counts. This chain joins TRBV27 and TRBJ2-7; TRBD1 aligns across 8 bases. The CDR3 consists of 14 residues. The germline V gene has CDR1 MNHEY and CDR2 SMNVEV (reference sequence). J was trimmed by 7 bases and V by 0 bases; bases with no gene match: 5. The chain's CDR3 is CASSLSAGGREQYF. The CDR3 coding sequence is TGTGCCAGCAGTTTATCGGCAGGGGGCAGAGAGCAGTACTTC.

This clonotype was counted a few times. This rearrangement joins TRBV6-1 to TRBJ1-2; 8 bases agree with TRBD1. The CDR3 extends over 16 amino acids. The junction had 11 bases not matched to a gene; V was cut back by 4 bases and J by 4 bases. Germline CDR1 and CDR2: MNHNS and SASEGT. For the CDR3, the DNA is TGTGCCAGCAGTGGAATAGGGACAGGAGCCTTCTATGGCTACACCTTC. Translated, it gives CASSGIGTGAFYGYTF.

This sequence joins TRBV20-1 and TRBJ2-1, with a tentative D call TRBD2 (5 bases). The germline V gene encodes CDR1 DFQATT and CDR2 SNEGSKA (reference sequence). The CDR3 has 14 residues. The ends were cut back, 5 bases at V and 6 bases at J, with 17 bases in the middle. The CDR3 region is CSAQTFPDFNEQFF. DNA for the CDR3: TGCAGTGCTCAAACATTCCCGGACTTCAATGAGCAGTTCTTC.

The rearrangement joins TRBV20-1 to TRBJ2-3; TRBD1 matches 11 bases. CDR1 is DFQATT, CDR2 SNEGSKA, per germline (reference sequence). Trimming took 5 bases from V and 5 from J; bases not matched to a gene: 6. CDR3 length equals 14 residues. CDR3 in amino acids: CSAPGQGAIDTQYF. The CDR3 nucleotides are TGCAGTGCTCCTGGACAGGGGGCAATAGATACGCAGTATTTT.